This T cell receptor (beta chain) comes out of a study of vaccination and CD4 T cells after COVID-19. Germline values: CDR1 MNHEY, CDR2 SVGAGI. The junction had 10 bases not matched to a gene; V was cut back by 6 bases and J by 1 base. CDR3 length: 18 residues. The Oncomine TCR Beta short-read assay was applied to DNA of cultured CD4+ T cells. One entry per CDR3 protein, called by TCRdb with MiXCR from the PCR reads. This sample has fewer than 30,000 distinct CDR3 sequences, with around 28% found just once. The time point was: late sampling 161 to 241 days after vaccination in a few convalescent patients. Documented treatment: approximately 10-day PBMC culture with coronavirus spike peptide pools or control peptides (ViraFEST assay). With regard to this clonotype: Its antigen is unknown.

The V gene is TRBV6-5, the J gene TRBJ2-6; 9 positions match TRBD2. The origin of this receptor is a human donor who had recovered from COVID-19. Sequenced here: CD4+ T cells from blood, cultured in vitro, sampled about 7 months after SARS-CoV-2 vaccination. The CDR3 is CASRRLAEGVSGANVLTF. CDR3 DNA: TGTGCCAGCAGGAGACTAGCGGAAGGCGTATCTGGGGCCAACGTCCTGACTTTC.